The rows below give T cell receptor beta chains drawn from one sample of a study of blood T cell repertoires in COVID-19. Sequenced by immunoSEQ multiplex PCR; TCRdb stores in-frame clones only, minus some. The table shows 200,000 to 250,000 clones, with 75% to 85% occurring only once. Sample: peripheral blood. The receptors were gathered from a woman aged 50 to 60 with acute or convalescent COVID-19. Each CDR3 is given with its conserved first and last residue. Each record gives: D gene, V gene, CDR3 length, clone size, J gene, CDR3 DNA, CDR3 protein. D genes are given only for firm matches. Not every row has a clone size; where given, it reads once, few, many or a size class.

D: -
V: TRBV29-1
length: 11
size: -
J: TRBJ2-7
DNA: TGCAGCGTTGAAAGGGGCTACGAGCAGTACTTC
CDR3: CSVERGYEQYF

D: -
V: TRBV11-2
length: 14
size: -
J: TRBJ2-5
DNA: TGTGCCAGCAGCTTAGATTCCTACGGGGAGACCCAGTACTTC
CDR3: CASSLDSYGETQYF

D: TRBD2
V: TRBV6-6
length: 19
size: -
J: TRBJ2-3
DNA: TGTGCCAGCAGTCGATCCGGGACTAGCGGGGTTTCTAGCACAGATACGCAGTATTTT
CDR3: CASSRSGTSGVSSTDTQYF

D: TRBD2
V: TRBV6-1
length: 18
size: -
J: TRBJ2-7
DNA: TGTGCCAGCAGTGAATGGGTCACGGGACTAGCGGGAGGCGAAGGGGAGTACTTC
CDR3: CASSEWVTGLAGGEGEYF

D: TRBD2
V: TRBV11-2
length: 19
size: -
J: TRBJ2-3
DNA: TGTGCCAGCAGCCCGAGAAAGGCTCTAGCGGGGGGGCGCACAGATACGCAGTATTTT
CDR3: CASSPRKALAGGRTDTQYF

D: -
V: TRBV20-1
length: 11
size: -
J: TRBJ1-6
DNA: TGCAGTGCCCGTGACTTTCCTCCCCTCCACTTT
CDR3: CSARDFPPLHF

D: -
V: TRBV5-5
length: 16
size: -
J: TRBJ2-5
DNA: TGTGCCAGCAGCCTAACTTTAATCGAGGTGTTTGAGACCCAGTACTTC
CDR3: CASSLTLIEVFETQYF

D: TRBD1
V: TRBV7-3
length: 15
size: -
J: TRBJ2-7
DNA: TGTGCCAGCAGCTTAACAGGACAGGGAGCCTACGAGCAGTACTTC
CDR3: CASSLTGQGAYEQYF

D: -
V: TRBV2
length: 15
size: -
J: TRBJ1-5
DNA: TGTGCCAGCAAAGGTACCAGGGTGACCAATCAGCCCCAGCATTTT
CDR3: CASKGTRVTNQPQHF

D: -
V: TRBV20-1
length: 14
size: once
J: TRBJ1-3
DNA: TGCAGTGCTAGTTCGGGTTTTAATCGGAACACCATATATTTT
CDR3: CSASSGFNRNTIYF

D: TRBD1
V: TRBV2
length: 13
size: few
J: TRBJ2-2
DNA: TGTGCCAGCAGTGGACAGGGGGCCGGGGAGCTGTTTTTT
CDR3: CASSGQGAGELFF

D: -
V: TRBV4-3
length: 14
size: -
J: TRBJ2-7
DNA: TGCGCCAGCAGCCAAGATTCGGGGTCCTACGAGCAGTACTTC
CDR3: CASSQDSGSYEQYF

D: TRBD1
V: TRBV9
length: 15
size: -
J: TRBJ1-5
DNA: TGTGCCAGCAGCAGTGACAGGGGTGGCAATCAGCCCCAGCATTTT
CDR3: CASSSDRGGNQPQHF

D: TRBD2
V: TRBV6-2/TRBV6-3
length: 16
size: -
J: TRBJ2-3
DNA: TGTGCCAGCAGTTACCTATCGAGCGGGGTAAGAGATACGCAGTATTTT
CDR3: CASSYLSSGVRDTQYF

D: TRBD1
V: TRBV3-1/TRBV3-2
length: 16
size: -
J: TRBJ2-3
DNA: TGTGCCAGCAGCCGCCGATCTACAGGGGGCACAGATACGCAGTATTTT
CDR3: CASSRRSTGGTDTQYF

D: -
V: TRBV19
length: 14
size: -
J: TRBJ1-6
DNA: TGTGCCAGTAGTAGAGACGGCTATAATTCACCCCTCCACTTT
CDR3: CASSRDGYNSPLHF

D: TRBD1
V: TRBV24-1
length: 18
size: -
J: TRBJ2-2
DNA: TGTGCCACCAGTGATTGGCCCGGGACAGGGACCACCACCGGGGAGCTGTTTTTT
CDR3: CATSDWPGTGTTTGELFF

D: -
V: TRBV19
length: 13
size: -
J: TRBJ1-4
DNA: TGTGCCAGTAAGGGCCGGGGGGATGAAAAACTGTTTTTT
CDR3: CASKGRGDEKLFF

D: TRBD1
V: TRBV19
length: 13
size: -
J: TRBJ1-4
DNA: TGTGCCAGTAACCAGGGGGCAGAGGAAAAACTGTTTTTT
CDR3: CASNQGAEEKLFF

D: -
V: TRBV12-3/TRBV12-4
length: 13
size: -
J: TRBJ1-4
DNA: TGTGCCAGCAAGGGGCAGCTTAATGAAAAACTGTTTTTT
CDR3: CASKGQLNEKLFF

D: -
V: TRBV7-2
length: 15
size: -
J: TRBJ1-4
DNA: TGTGCCAGCAGCCCCGGTTGGGCCGTCGGTGAAAAACTGTTTTTT
CDR3: CASSPGWAVGEKLFF

D: TRBD1
V: TRBV11-2
length: 16
size: -
J: TRBJ1-6
DNA: TGTGCCAGCAGCTTAAGGCTAGGGACAGCAAATTCACCCCTCCACTTT
CDR3: CASSLRLGTANSPLHF

D: TRBD1
V: TRBV4-1
length: 16
size: -
J: TRBJ1-1
DNA: TGCGCCAGCAGCCAAGATTCAAGAACAGGGGGCACGGTGGCTTTCTTT
CDR3: CASSQDSRTGGTVAFF

D: -
V: TRBV7-2
length: 13
size: -
J: TRBJ1-4
DNA: TGTGCCAGCAGCTTGGGGGGATTTGAAAAACTGTTTTTT
CDR3: CASSLGGFEKLFF

D: TRBD2
V: TRBV7-2
length: 16
size: -
J: TRBJ2-2
DNA: TGTGCCAGCAGCCTTGGGACTAGCGGGACTGGCGGGGAGCTGTTTTTT
CDR3: CASSLGTSGTGGELFF

D: -
V: TRBV19
length: 18
size: -
J: TRBJ2-2
DNA: TGTGCCAGTACCCCCGTATCTGGGGGAGGAAGGGGCACCGGGGAGCTGTTTTTT
CDR3: CASTPVSGGGRGTGELFF

D: TRBD1
V: TRBV28
length: 14
size: -
J: TRBJ1-2
DNA: TGTGCCAGCAGACGGGACAGTGTTAACTATGGCTACACCTTC
CDR3: CASRRDSVNYGYTF

D: -
V: TRBV7-2
length: 14
size: once
J: TRBJ2-1
DNA: TGTGCCAGCAGCTTAGCGAGGGACACGTCTAGGCAGTTCTTC
CDR3: CASSLARDTSRQFF

D: -
V: TRBV5-6
length: 12
size: -
J: TRBJ2-2
DNA: TGTGCCAGCAGCTCAGGTGCCGGGGAGCTGTTTTTT
CDR3: CASSSGAGELFF

D: TRBD2
V: TRBV27
length: 15
size: -
J: TRBJ2-1
DNA: TGTGCCAGCAAACTAGCGGATCGGCGGTACAATGAGCAGTTCTTC
CDR3: CASKLADRRYNEQFF

D: TRBD1
V: TRBV27
length: 14
size: once
J: TRBJ1-1
DNA: TGTGCCAGCAGCAACCGGGACAGCTACACTGAAGCTTTCTTT
CDR3: CASSNRDSYTEAFF

D: TRBD1
V: TRBV2
length: 14
size: -
J: TRBJ2-3
DNA: TGTGCCAGCAGTCTGGGACAGGTCACAGATACGCAGTATTTT
CDR3: CASSLGQVTDTQYF

D: -
V: TRBV19
length: 13
size: few
J: TRBJ1-4
DNA: TGTGCCAGTTCCCAGGTCCGTAATGAAAAACTGTTTTTT
CDR3: CASSQVRNEKLFF

D: -
V: TRBV5-1
length: 13
size: -
J: TRBJ2-5
DNA: TGCGCCAGTCGCGCCCGACTCCAAGAGACCCAGTACTTC
CDR3: CASRARLQETQYF

D: -
V: TRBV5-6
length: 12
size: -
J: TRBJ2-3
DNA: TGTGCCAGCAGCCCCAGTCCCCATACGCAGTATTTT
CDR3: CASSPSPHTQYF

D: TRBD1
V: TRBV6-5
length: 14
size: -
J: TRBJ1-1
DNA: TGTGCCAGCAAATGGACAGGGCTTAACACTGAAGCTTTCTTT
CDR3: CASKWTGLNTEAFF

D: -
V: TRBV30
length: 13
size: -
J: TRBJ1-1
DNA: TGTGCCTGGAATAGGGGTTTGTACGCTGAAGCTTTCTTT
CDR3: CAWNRGLYAEAFF

D: TRBD2
V: TRBV4-2
length: 17
size: -
J: TRBJ2-2
DNA: TGTGCCAGCAGCCGGAGTAGAAGCGGGGGGGTCACCGGGGAGCTGTTTTTT
CDR3: CASSRSRSGGVTGELFF

D: -
V: TRBV7-2
length: 14
size: -
J: TRBJ1-1
DNA: TGTGCCAGCAGCTTAGGGCAGGGGTACACTGAAGCTTTCTTT
CDR3: CASSLGQGYTEAFF

D: TRBD2
V: TRBV9
length: 19
size: -
J: TRBJ2-5
DNA: TGTGCCAGCAGCGTGGGACGCGGGGGGCGCCAACTTTCGCAAGAGACCCAGTACTTC
CDR3: CASSVGRGGRQLSQETQYF

D: -
V: TRBV19
length: 15
size: -
J: TRBJ1-5
DNA: TGTGCCAGTAGGCCGTCGGGACAAGGGCATCAGCCCCAGCATTTT
CDR3: CASRPSGQGHQPQHF

D: -
V: TRBV6-5
length: 15
size: -
J: TRBJ1-5
DNA: TGTGCCAGCAGGGGCCAGGGCTGGGGAAATCAGCCCCAGCATTTT
CDR3: CASRGQGWGNQPQHF

D: TRBD1
V: TRBV28
length: 14
size: once
J: TRBJ2-2
DNA: TGTGCCAGCAAAACAGGGGGCGCCACCGGGGAGCTGTTTTTT
CDR3: CASKTGGATGELFF

D: -
V: TRBV11-2
length: 14
size: once
J: TRBJ2-7
DNA: TGTGCCAGCAGCTTAGTTCCCCTTATGTACGAGCAGTACTTC
CDR3: CASSLVPLMYEQYF

D: TRBD2
V: TRBV19
length: 15
size: -
J: TRBJ2-7
DNA: TGTGCCAGTGGACGGACTAGCGGGAGCTCCTACGAGCAGTACTTC
CDR3: CASGRTSGSSYEQYF

D: TRBD1
V: TRBV19
length: 15
size: -
J: TRBJ1-6
DNA: TGTGCCAGTAACCACCTGGGACAGGGTCGGTCACCCCTCCACTTT
CDR3: CASNHLGQGRSPLHF

D: TRBD2
V: TRBV5-1
length: 15
size: once
J: TRBJ2-3
DNA: TGCGCCAGCAGCTTCTCTAGAGCGGGAGTAGATACGCAGTATTTT
CDR3: CASSFSRAGVDTQYF

D: TRBD2
V: TRBV3-1/TRBV3-2
length: 15
size: -
J: TRBJ2-1
DNA: TGTGCCAGCAGCCCCGTGCGAGCGGGGGGGAATGAGCAGTTCTTC
CDR3: CASSPVRAGGNEQFF

D: TRBD2
V: TRBV7-9
length: 16
size: -
J: TRBJ2-1
DNA: TGTGCCAGCAGCTTAGTCGCGGGAGTTTCCTACAATGAGCAGTTCTTC
CDR3: CASSLVAGVSYNEQFF

D: -
V: TRBV6-5
length: 13
size: -
J: TRBJ1-6
DNA: TGTGCCAGCAGCACATACCATAATTCACCCCTCCACTTT
CDR3: CASSTYHNSPLHF

D: -
V: TRBV27
length: 16
size: -
J: TRBJ2-7
DNA: TGTGCCAGCAGTCAGCACGGACAAAGGACCTCCTACGAGCAGTACTTC
CDR3: CASSQHGQRTSYEQYF

D: -
V: TRBV18
length: 13
size: -
J: TRBJ1-1
DNA: TGTGCCAGCTCCCCGGGGGTCAACACTGAAGCTTTCTTT
CDR3: CASSPGVNTEAFF